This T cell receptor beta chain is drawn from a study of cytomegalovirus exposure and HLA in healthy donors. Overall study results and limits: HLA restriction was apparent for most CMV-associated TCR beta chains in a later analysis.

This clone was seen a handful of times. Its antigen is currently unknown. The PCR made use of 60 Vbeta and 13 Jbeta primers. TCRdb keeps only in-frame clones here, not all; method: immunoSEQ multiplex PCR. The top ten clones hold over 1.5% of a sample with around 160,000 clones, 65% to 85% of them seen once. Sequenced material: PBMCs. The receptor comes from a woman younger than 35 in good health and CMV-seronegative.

The CDR3 here is CASRSGQDTEAFF. The CDR3 coding sequence is TGTGCCAGCAGGTCGGGACAGGACACTGAAGCTTTCTTT. The rearrangement uses TRBV2 and TRBJ1-1; 8 bases match TRBD1. Germline V gene sequence: CDR1 SNHLY, CDR2 FYNNEI. V lost 6 bases to trimming and J lost 3 bases; unmatched junction nucleotides: 3. The length of the CDR3 is 13 residues.